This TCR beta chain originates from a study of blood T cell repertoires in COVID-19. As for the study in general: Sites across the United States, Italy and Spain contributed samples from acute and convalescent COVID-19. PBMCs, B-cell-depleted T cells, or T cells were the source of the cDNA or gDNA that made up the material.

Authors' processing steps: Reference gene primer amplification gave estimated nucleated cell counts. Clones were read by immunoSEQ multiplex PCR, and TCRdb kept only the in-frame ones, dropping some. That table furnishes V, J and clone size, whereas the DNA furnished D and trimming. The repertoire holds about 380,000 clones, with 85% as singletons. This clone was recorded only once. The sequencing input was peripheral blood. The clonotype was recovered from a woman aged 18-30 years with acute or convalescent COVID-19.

This CDR3 reads CASSPGHNGFYEQYF. The CDR3 nucleotides are TGTGCCAGTAGTCCCGGACACAATGGGTTCTACGAGCAGTACTTC. The chain recombines TRBV19 with TRBJ2-7; maybe TRBD1 (5 bases). CDR3 length: 15 residues. V lost 5 bases and J 3 bases, leaving 17 bases between the germline ends. Germline V lookup: CDR1 LNHDA, CDR2 SQIVND (reference sequence).